Reported below is one TCR beta chain. This entry belongs to a study of blood T cell repertoires in COVID-19. The CDR3 sequence is 16 residues long. CDR1 is SGHTA and CDR2 is FQGNSA in the germline V gene. J lost 2 bases, V lost 1 base, and 5 bases had no gene match. Per the study methods: Counts of nucleated cells, estimated from reference gene primer amplification, were obtained. This table comes from immunoSEQ multiplex PCR, and its TCRdb copy is limited to in-frame clones, with some not included. The DNA gave D and trimming, while V, J and clone size come from that table. Of about 230,000 clones listed, approximately 90% are singletons.

The receptor's source is a man between 50 and 59 years old with COVID-19, enrolled during active disease. The sequenced sample consisted of peripheral blood. The rearrangement uses TRBV7-2 and TRBJ2-3; TRBD2 matches 8 bases. CDR3 loop: CASSLVAGGNTDTQYF. Here the CDR3 DNA reads TGTGCCAGCAGCTTAGTGGCGGGGGGTAACACAGATACGCAGTATTTT.